A single sample gave rise to the 15 T cell receptor beta chains below, sequenced in a study of molecular identifiers for immune sequencing clone quantification (dated by TCRdb to 2017 to 2018). The library was obtained by PCR. TCRdb names NextSeq 500 as the instrument used. Starting from the raw public reads, TCRdb applied fastp trimming at Q25, assembled clones with MiXCR and retained in-frame beta chains. CDR3 protein sequences are deduplicated, and each keeps its most common genes and DNA. The sample yields a few hundred thousand distinct CDR3 sequences; around 23% were counted once. The ten most abundant clones make up approximately 0.76% of the sample. Sequenced input: naive CD8+ T cells from blood, with Jurkat cell RNA spiked in. The meaning of the sample's cell subset or site label: FACS-sorted CD8+CD4-CCR7+CD45RA+ naive T cells. The source of these receptors is a human donor in good health. Some libraries in this study had Jurkat cell RNA spiked in.

The chain has TRBV10-3 and TRBJ2-3; 10 bases are shared with TRBD1. The CDR3 extends over 15 amino acids. CDR1 ENHRY and CDR2 SYGVKD come from the germline V gene. V was pared by 2 bases and J by 7 bases, with 6 bases of the junction left unmatched. CDR3 sequence reads: CAISETGTGDYTQYF. As DNA, the CDR3 is TGTGCCATCAGTGAGACCGGGACAGGGGATTATACGCAGTATTTT.

In the case of this clonotype: A much larger clone differs by one base, so this may be a read error. The rearrangement uses TRBV4-3 and TRBJ2-7, with D hard to call. Germline V gene data show CDR1 as LGHNA and CDR2 as YSLEER. V lost 0 bases to trimming and J lost 3 bases, with 6 bases between them. The CDR3 has 13 amino acids. DNA of the CDR3: TGCGCCAGCAGCCAAGACGGGCACTACGAGCAGTACTTC. Translating it yields CASSQDGHYEQYF.

Ten or more counts support this clonotype. The rearrangement uses TRBV7-9 and TRBJ1-4; D is unresolved. V was trimmed by 5 bases and J by 0 bases, leaving 13 bases between them. The germline V gene has CDR1 SEHNR and CDR2 FQNEAQ (reference sequence). CDR3 length: 16 amino acids. The CDR3 sequence is CASSPRTDATNEKLFF. In DNA form, the CDR3 reads TGTGCCAGCAGCCCCCGGACGGATGCAACTAATGAAAAACTGTTTTTT.

This clonotype was counted between two and nine times. The chain combines TRBV27 with TRBJ2-2; perhaps TRBD1 as D (6 bases). Germline V CDR1 and CDR2: MNHEY, SMNVEV (reference sequence). Trimming pared 5 bases from V and 6 bases from J, leaving 19 bases between. This CDR3 is 16 amino acids long. As DNA, the CDR3 is TGTGCCAGCAGTACACAGGGCCCCTTGAGTCCCGGGGAGCTGTTTTTT. Protein: CASSTQGPLSPGELFF.

The sample holds many counts of this clonotype. The J gene is TRBJ2-7, the V gene TRBV20-1; D is undetermined. Per the germline V gene, CDR1 is DFQATT and CDR2 is SNEGSKA (reference sequence). The CDR3 totals 13 residues. V shed 1 base and J shed 0 bases, with 7 bases lying between them. The CDR3 is CSARVDPSYEQYF. CDR3 DNA sequence: TGCAGTGCTAGAGTTGACCCCTCCTACGAGCAGTACTTC.

This clonotype was picked up a small number of times. J is TRBJ2-5 and V is TRBV20-1, with 9 bases identical to TRBD1. Trimming removed 2 bases from V and 3 bases from J; junction bases left unmatched: 1. There are 13 residues in the CDR3. Per germline, CDR1 DFQATT and CDR2 SNEGSKA (reference sequence). The CDR3 protein is CSARRTGEETQYF. CDR3 bases: TGCAGTGCTAGAAGGACAGGGGAAGAGACCCAGTACTTC.

This chain joins TRBV6-2 or TRBV6-3 and TRBJ2-1; 9 nucleotides agree with TRBD2. The length of the CDR3 is 13 residues. Germline V gives CDR1 MNHEY, CDR2 SVGEGT. The junction had 1 base not matched to a gene; V was cut back by 4 bases and J by 6 bases. CDR3 protein: CASSWTSVNEQFF. The CDR3 nucleotides are TGTGCCAGCAGTTGGACTAGCGTCAATGAGCAGTTCTTC.

This clonotype was recorded a few times. V is TRBV20-1 and J is TRBJ2-1; 13 bases map to TRBD2. Germline V CDR1 and CDR2: DFQATT, SNEGSKA (reference sequence). With 5 bases clipped from V and 7 bases from J, the junction kept 14 bases outside the gene matches. The CDR3 loop spans 17 amino acids. The CDR3 here is CSARSGLAGHQGNEQFF. CDR3 nucleotide sequence: TGCAGTGCTCGATCGGGACTAGCGGGGCACCAGGGGAATGAGCAGTTCTTC.

The V and J genes are TRBV19 and TRBJ2-1; 7 bases map to TRBD2. The CDR3 loop spans 13 amino acids. Germline V CDR1 and CDR2: LNHDA, SQIVND (reference sequence). V lost 4 bases to trimming and J lost 5 bases; unmatched junction nucleotides: 2. Here the CDR3 reads CASSTGLNNEQFF. In DNA, the CDR3 is TGTGCCAGTAGTACGGGACTAAACAATGAGCAGTTCTTC. Full variable domain (outside the CDR3, taken from reference TRBV19 and TRBJ2-1): DGGITQSPKYLFRKEGQNVTLSCEQNLNHDAMYWYRQDPGQGLRLIYYSQIVNDFQKGDIAEGYSVSREKKESFPLTVTSAQKNPTAFYLCASSTGLNNEQFFGPGTRLTVL.

This clonotype was seen a few times. The chain links TRBV5-1 to TRBJ2-3; 15 bases are a match to TRBD2. CDR1 is SGHRS, CDR2 YFSETQ, per germline. There are 17 residues in the CDR3. Trimming at V came to 3 bases and at J to 5 bases, leaving 7 bases not matched to a gene. In DNA form, the CDR3 reads TGCGCCAGCAGCTGGACTAGCGGGAGGGCCCTGGTAGATACGCAGTATTTT. Amino acids: CASSWTSGRALVDTQYF.

This clonotype was detected many times. V usage is TRBV4-1 and J usage is TRBJ1-5; no reliable D call. Trimming left V 0 bases short and J 7 bases short, with 7 bases between. The CDR3 totals 13 residues. The germline V gene has CDR1 MGHRA and CDR2 YSYEKL. CDR3 amino acids: CASSQDHEQPQHF. The CDR3 DNA reads TGCGCCAGCAGCCAAGATCATGAACAGCCCCAGCATTTT.

The chain joins TRBV11-2 to TRBJ2-7; D may be TRBD1 (5 bases). Germline V gives CDR1 SGHAT, CDR2 FQNNGV. Trimming pared 5 bases from V and 5 bases from J, leaving 10 bases between. The CDR3 totals 12 residues. In DNA, the CDR3 is TGTGCCAGCAGCCCAGGGTACAACGAGCAGTACTTC. Amino acid sequence: CASSPGYNEQYF.

About this clonotype: Being one base from a much bigger clone, this may be a read error. CDR3 loop: CASGFDIQFF. In DNA form, the CDR3 reads TGTGCCAGCGGTTTCGACATTCAGTTCTTC. The genes are TRBV28 and TRBJ2-4; D is ambiguous. The closer fit of TRBJ2-1 to the DNA end suggests the J call may be wrong. The V gene's germline CDR1 is MDHEN and CDR2 SYDVKM. This CDR3 region has 10 residues.

A single count supports this clonotype. The junction and the germline gene differ at one end; a read error may be behind it. The rearrangement uses TRBV30 and TRBJ1-1; no clear D gene. The germline V gene encodes CDR1 GTSNPN and CDR2 SVGIG (reference sequence). CDR3 size: 13 residues. CDR3: CAWDSNKNTGAFF. As DNA, the CDR3 is TGTGCCTGGGACTCGAATAAGAACACTGGAGCTTTCTTT.

At least ten counts were recorded for this clonotype. J is TRBJ1-1 and V is TRBV15; D might be TRBD1 (6 bases). CDR1 and CDR2 (germline): LNHNV, YYDKDF (reference sequence). The CDR3 runs to 15 residues. The V end was cut by 4 bases, the J end by 0 bases, with 12 bases between. The CDR3 bases are TGTGCCACCAGCATGGAGGGACAAATGAACACTGAAGCTTTCTTT. It codes for CATSMEGQMNTEAFF. The full variable domain, rest sourced from reference TRBV15 and TRBJ1-1, is DAMVIQNPRYQVTQFGKPVTLSCSQTLNHNVMYWYQQKSSQAPKLLFHYYDKDFNNEADTPDNFQSRRPNTSFCFLDIRSPGLGDTAMYLCATSMEGQMNTEAFFGQGTRLTVV.